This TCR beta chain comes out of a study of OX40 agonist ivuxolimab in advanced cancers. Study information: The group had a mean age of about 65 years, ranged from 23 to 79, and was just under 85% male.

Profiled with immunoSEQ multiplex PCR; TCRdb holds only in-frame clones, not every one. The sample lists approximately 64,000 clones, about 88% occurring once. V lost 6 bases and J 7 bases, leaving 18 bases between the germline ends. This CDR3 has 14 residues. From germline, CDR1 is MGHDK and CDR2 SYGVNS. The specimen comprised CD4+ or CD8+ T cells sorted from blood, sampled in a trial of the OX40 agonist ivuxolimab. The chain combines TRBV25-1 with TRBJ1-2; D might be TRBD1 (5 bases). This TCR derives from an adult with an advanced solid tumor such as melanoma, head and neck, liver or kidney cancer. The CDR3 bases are TGTGCCAGCAGGCCTGAGACAGAGAGATCTGGCTACACCTTC. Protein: CASRPETERSGYTF.